A single sample is the source of the 23 T cell receptor beta chains below, sequenced in a study of T cells in Graves' hyperthyroidism and ophthalmopathy. From RNA transcripts, TCR beta CDR3 regions were amplified. An initial round of RT-PCR targeting the TCR CDR3 relied on the HTBI primer set. MiXCR, run by TCRdb on the multiplex PCR reads, gives a single entry per CDR3 protein. The sample contains roughly 740,000 distinct CDR3 sequences, about 16% of which appear only once. Sequencing input: blood. The receptors were sampled from a man younger than 35 with Graves' hyperthyroidism.

The chain combines TRBV7-3 with TRBJ2-2; 7 bases match TRBD1. The CDR3 spans 17 residues. Germline values: CDR1 SGHTA, CDR2 FQGTGA. V was clipped by 5 bases and J by 1 base; unmatched bases: 10. The CDR3 sequence: CASSPFTDRVNTGELFF. In nucleotides, the CDR3 is TGTGCCAGCAGCCCATTTACCGACAGGGTGAACACCGGGGAGCTGTTTTTT.

The chain recombines TRBV9 with TRBJ1-2; TRBD1 matches at 7 bases. This CDR3 is built from 15 residues. Germline values: CDR1 SGDLS, CDR2 YYNGEE. V lost 3 bases and J lost 4; bases outside the gene matches: 9. The CDR3 is CASSGSRDSFYGYTF. In DNA form, the CDR3 reads TGTGCCAGCAGCGGCTCCCGGGACAGCTTCTATGGCTACACCTTC.

This clonotype was seen a few times. This sequence joins TRBV15 and TRBJ2-4; possible D gene TRBD1, 7 bases. Germline assignment: CDR1 LNHNV and CDR2 YYDKDF (reference sequence). The V end was cut by 0 bases, the J end by 0 bases, with 27 bases between. This CDR3 is built from 22 residues. This CDR3 reads CATSRDVALAGQPLQAKNIQYF. The CDR3 bases are TGTGCCACCAGCAGAGATGTGGCCTTGGCGGGACAGCCTCTCCAAGCCAAAAACATTCAGTACTTC.

The CDR3 DNA reads as TGTGCCAGCAGCCAAGATCGGGGACTTGGCACAGATACGCAGTATTTT. This codes for CASSQDRGLGTDTQYF. The V gene is TRBV3-1, the J gene TRBJ2-3; possible D gene TRBD2, 6 bases. The germline V gene has CDR1 LGHDT and CDR2 YNNKEL (reference sequence). Trimming took off 0 bases at V and 1 base at J, with 11 bases between the two ends. This CDR3 comprises 16 residues.

This clonotype was picked up a small number of times. J is TRBJ1-4 and V is TRBV27; no clear D. The CDR3 extends over 14 amino acids. Germline CDR1 and CDR2: MNHEY and SMNVEV (reference sequence). The V gene lost 7 bases and the J gene lost 8 bases, with 17 bases spanning the gap. CDR3 nucleotide sequence: TGTGCCAGCAAGGTGGACCCGGCGGGAGAAAAACTGTTTTTT. It encodes CASKVDPAGEKLFF. Complete variable domain (other parts from reference TRBV27 and TRBJ1-4): EAQVTQNPRYLITVTGKKLTVTCSQNMNHEYMSWYRQDPGLGLRQIYYSMNVEVTDKGDVPEGYKVSRKEKRNFPLILESPSPNQTSLYFCASKVDPAGEKLFFGSGTQLSVL.

This clonotype was counted at least ten times. The CDR3 DNA follows: TGTGCCAGCAGTGAGCTAGCGGTCGCTTACAATGAGCAGTTCTTC. Translation: CASSELAVAYNEQFF. This chain uses TRBV2 with TRBJ2-1; 7 bases line up with TRBD2. V dropped 3 bases and J dropped 4; count of bases not matched to a gene: 6. The CDR3 is made up of 15 amino acids. Germline lookup yields CDR1 SNHLY and CDR2 FYNNEI.

In its sample, this clonotype was seen many times. The rearrangement uses TRBV2 and TRBJ2-7; D might be TRBD2 (5 bases). V was cut by 8 bases and J by 2 bases, with 25 bases left in between. Germline values: CDR1 SNHLY, CDR2 FYNNEI. This CDR3 region has 17 residues. The CDR3 loop reads CASEVRAKGLPPYEQYF. As DNA, the CDR3 is TGTGCCAGCGAGGTGAGGGCCAAAGGGTTACCACCCTACGAGCAGTACTTC.

This clonotype has ten or more counts. The J gene is TRBJ2-3, the V gene TRBV12-3 or TRBV12-4; 9 bases are shared with TRBD2. The CDR3 sequence is 14 residues long. V was pared by 9 bases and J by 4 bases, with 8 bases of the junction left unmatched. CDR3: CASGGAGGPDTQYF. The CDR3 region has the DNA TGTGCCAGTGGCGGGGCGGGAGGGCCAGATACGCAGTATTTT.

CDR3 in amino acids: CASSGRRGGTERSDTQYF. The DNA of the CDR3 is TGTGCCAGCAGTGGCCGACGAGGGGGGACAGAGAGGTCAGATACGCAGTATTTT. This chain links TRBV12-3 or TRBV12-4 with TRBJ2-3, with TRBD1 as a possible D gene (7 bases). V lost 5 bases, J lost 4 bases, and 25 bases lay in between. This CDR3 contains 18 residues.

This clonotype was found a few times. V and J are TRBV15 and TRBJ2-2, with TRBD2 matching over 13 bases. V was clipped by 8 bases and J by 1 base; unmatched bases: 4. Germline V CDR1 and CDR2: LNHNV, YYDKDF (reference sequence). The length of the CDR3 is 16 residues. As DNA, the CDR3 is TGTGCCACCGCCGGGACTAGCGGGATGAACACCGGGGAGCTGTTTTTT. Protein sequence: CATAGTSGMNTGELFF.

This clonotype turned up a few times. The chain joins TRBV6-2 or TRBV6-3 to TRBJ2-5, with 10 bases matching TRBD1. The V and J ends lost 0 bases and 3 bases, in that order; junction bases with no gene match: 1. The CDR3 contains 15 residues. Per germline, CDR1 MNHEY and CDR2 SVGEGT. This CDR3 is CASSYSGTGEETQYF. CDR3 coding DNA: TGTGCCAGCAGTTACTCCGGGACAGGGGAAGAGACCCAGTACTTC.

CDR3 protein: CSVRPGDEQYF. CDR3 in DNA: TGCAGCGTTCGGCCAGGGGATGAGCAGTACTTC. The gene calls are TRBV29-1 and TRBJ2-7; D may be TRBD1 (6 bases). Germline V gives CDR1 SQVTM, CDR2 ANQGSEA. This CDR3 has 11 amino acids. The V and J ends lost 5 bases and 7 bases respectively, with 12 bases between them.

This clonotype turned up a few times. This chain joins TRBV28 and TRBJ2-7; D not resolved. Trimming left V 9 bases short and J 2 bases short, with 5 bases between. CDR1 is MDHEN, CDR2 SYDVKM, per germline. The CDR3 contains 10 residues. CDR3 amino acids: CARTPYEQYF. Here the CDR3 DNA reads TGTGCCAGGACCCCCTACGAGCAGTACTTC.

CDR3 DNA sequence: TGTGCCAGCAGCTCGGACAGGGGACCGATCGAGACCCAGTACTTC. It codes for CASSSDRGPIETQYF. The chain joins TRBV13 to TRBJ2-5, with 9 bases identical to TRBD1. The length of the CDR3 is 15 residues. The V and J ends lost 4 bases and 5 bases, in that order; junction bases with no gene match: 8. The germline V gene encodes CDR1 PRHDT and CDR2 FYEKMQ (reference sequence). Full variable domain (remainder filled in from reference TRBV13 and TRBJ2-5): AAGVIQSPRHLIKEKRETATLKCYPIPRHDTVYWYQQGPGQDPQFLISFYEKMQSDKGSIPDRFSAQQFSDYHSELNMSSLELGDSALYFCASSSDRGPIETQYFGPGTRLLVL.

This clonotype was detected a few times. CDR3 nucleotides: TGTGCCACCAGCAGAGATCGAGTCTCTAGCGGGCTCTCCTACAATGAGCAGTTCTTC. It encodes CATSRDRVSSGLSYNEQFF. V is TRBV15 and J is TRBJ2-1, with TRBD2 matching 8 bases. The V segment lost 0 bases and the J segment 0 bases; nucleotides outside the gene matches: 10. The germline V gene encodes CDR1 LNHNV and CDR2 YYDKDF (reference sequence). The CDR3 sequence is 19 residues long. Complete variable domain (other parts from reference TRBV15 and TRBJ2-1): DAMVIQNPRYQVTQFGKPVTLSCSQTLNHNVMYWYQQKSSQAPKLLFHYYDKDFNNEADTPDNFQSRRPNTSFCFLDIRSPGLGDTAMYLCATSRDRVSSGLSYNEQFFGPGTRLTVL.

This clonotype was observed many times. The CDR3 coding sequence is TGTGCCAGCAGACCACCGGGACAGGGTTTTATGGAGCAGTACTTC. Its translation: CASRPPGQGFMEQYF. This chain connects TRBV2 to TRBJ2-7; 9 bases align to TRBD1. The V gene's germline CDR1 is SNHLY and CDR2 FYNNEI. This CDR3 comprises 15 residues. V lost 6 bases and J lost 7; bases outside the gene matches: 13.

This clonotype was counted many times. The CDR3 region has the DNA TGTGCCAGCAGTGAAGCGCAATGGCTAGCGAGGCACGAGCAGTACTTC. Protein sequence: CASSEAQWLARHEQYF. J is TRBJ2-7 and V is TRBV6-1, with D maybe TRBD2 (6 bases). Germline CDR1 reads MNHNS; CDR2 reads SASEGT. The V end lost 0 bases, the J end lost 5 bases, and 17 bases lay between the germline ends. The CDR3 consists of 16 residues.

J is TRBJ2-5 and V is TRBV24-1; D is uncertain. V lost 1 base and J lost 11, with 7 bases in between. Germline loops: CDR1 KGHDR, CDR2 SFDVKD. The CDR3 spans 11 residues. CDR3 DNA: TGTGCCACCAGTGATTTAGATGCTCAGTACTTC. Translating it yields CATSDLDAQYF.

This clonotype has a count of ten or more. The V gene is TRBV6-1, the J gene TRBJ2-7; 7 bases line up with TRBD2. Germline values: CDR1 MNHNS, CDR2 SASEGT. J gave up 4 bases and V 6 bases, and 9 bases lay outside the gene matches. The CDR3 consists of 14 residues. In DNA form, the CDR3 reads TGTGCCAGCAGCCCGGGACTACCGCCTTACGAGCAGTACTTC. It encodes CASSPGLPPYEQYF.

This clonotype showed up many times. The chain recombines TRBV11-2 with TRBJ2-1; D might be TRBD1 or TRBD2, each matching 5 bases. The V gene's germline CDR1 is SGHAT and CDR2 FQNNGV. Trimming took off 4 bases at V and 0 bases at J, with 13 bases between the two ends. The CDR3 totals 16 residues. CDR3 amino acids: CASSSSGTRSYNEQFF. In DNA, the CDR3 is TGTGCCAGCAGCTCTTCAGGGACCCGCTCCTACAATGAGCAGTTCTTC.

The table lists this clonotype with many counts. The chain's CDR3 is CSVSWGRLGEQYF. The CDR3 DNA reads as TGCAGCGTTTCTTGGGGCAGATTGGGCGAGCAGTACTTC. The chain combines TRBV29-1 with TRBJ2-7, with D possibly TRBD1 on 5 matching bases. CDR3 length equals 13 residues. Germline V gene data show CDR1 as SQVTM and CDR2 as ANQGSEA. Trimming removed 5 bases at V and 6 bases at J, with 17 bases between.

This clonotype was recorded many times. This chain uses TRBV28 with TRBJ2-7, with 12 bases that match TRBD2. J was trimmed by 2 bases and V by 6 bases; bases with no gene match: 2. The CDR3 is made up of 14 amino acids. The germline V gene has CDR1 MDHEN and CDR2 SYDVKM. The CDR3 nucleotides are TGTGCCAGCAGACTAGCGGGAGGACCCTACGAGCAGTACTTC. The encoded protein is CASRLAGGPYEQYF.

This chain connects TRBV5-1 to TRBJ2-5; TRBD2 matches 11 bases. In germline, CDR1 is SGHRS, CDR2 YFSETQ. This CDR3 spans 16 amino acids. Losses at the gene ends were 4 bases for V and 5 bases for J; bases not matched to a gene: 10. Here the CDR3 DNA reads TGCGCCAGCAGCCGACTTAGCGGGAGGGCCCAGGAGACCCAGTACTTC. This sequence encodes CASSRLSGRAQETQYF. Full variable domain (outside the CDR3, taken from reference TRBV5-1 and TRBJ2-5): KAGVTQTPRYLIKTRGQQVTLSCSPISGHRSVSWYQQTPGQGLQFLFEYFSETQRNKGNFPGRFSGRQFSNSRSEMNVSTLELGDSALYLCASSRLSGRAQETQYFGPGTRLLVL.